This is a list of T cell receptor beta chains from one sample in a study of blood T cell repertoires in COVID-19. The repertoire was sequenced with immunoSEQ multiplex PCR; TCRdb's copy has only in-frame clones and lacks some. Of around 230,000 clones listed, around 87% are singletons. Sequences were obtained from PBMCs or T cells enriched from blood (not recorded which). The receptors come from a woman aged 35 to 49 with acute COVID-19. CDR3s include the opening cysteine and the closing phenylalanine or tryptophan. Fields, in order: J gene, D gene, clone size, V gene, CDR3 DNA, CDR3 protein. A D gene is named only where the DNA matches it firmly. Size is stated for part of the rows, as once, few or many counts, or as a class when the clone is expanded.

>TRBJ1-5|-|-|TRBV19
TGTGCCAGTAGTATTGTTTGGGGGACTAATCAGCCCCAGCATTTT
CASSIVWGTNQPQHF
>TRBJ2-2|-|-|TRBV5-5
TGTGCCAGCAGCTTGGCCGTCTCCAGGGGAGGGGACACCGGGGAGCTGTTTTTT
CASSLAVSRGGDTGELFF
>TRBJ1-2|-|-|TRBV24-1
TGTGCCACCAGTGATTCCGGGAAGAACTATGGCTACACCTTC
CATSDSGKNYGYTF
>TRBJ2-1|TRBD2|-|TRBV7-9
TGTGCCAGCAGCTCAGCGGGAGGGCCAGGTAATGAGCAGTTCTTC
CASSSAGGPGNEQFF
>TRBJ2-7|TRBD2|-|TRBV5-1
TGCGCCAGCAGCCCCCTAGCGGAGGGCTCCTACGAGCAGTACTTC
CASSPLAEGSYEQYF
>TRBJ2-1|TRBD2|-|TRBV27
TGTGCCAGCAGTCCCCGAGCGGGAGTAAACAATGAGCAGTTCTTC
CASSPRAGVNNEQFF
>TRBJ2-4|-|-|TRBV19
TGTGCCAGTAGTACCCGGACAGAAAACATTCAGTACTTC
CASSTRTENIQYF
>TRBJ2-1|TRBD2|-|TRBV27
TGTGCCAGCAGTTTGGCGGGAGGGAGACACAATGAGCAGTTCTTC
CASSLAGGRHNEQFF
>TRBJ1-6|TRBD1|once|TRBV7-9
TGTGCCAGCAGTTTCCTGGGACAGGGTCCTTCACCCCTCCACTTT
CASSFLGQGPSPLHF
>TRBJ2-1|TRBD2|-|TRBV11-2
TGTGCCAGCAGCTTGCTAGCGGGGTCAAATTACAATGAGCAGTTCTTC
CASSLLAGSNYNEQFF
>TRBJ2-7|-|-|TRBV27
TGTGCCAGCAGCTTAGGGGCCGGGTACGAGCAGTACTTC
CASSLGAGYEQYF
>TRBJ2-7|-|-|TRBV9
TGTGCCAGCAGCGTAGCGGGAGATATTTACGAGCAGTACTTC
CASSVAGDIYEQYF
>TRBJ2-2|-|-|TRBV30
TGTGCCTGGAGTGGAGACACCCAAACCGGGGAGCTGTTTTTT
CAWSGDTQTGELFF
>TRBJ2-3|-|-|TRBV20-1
TGCAGTGCTAGTGGAGGGAGTATTACAGATACGCAGTATTTT
CSASGGSITDTQYF
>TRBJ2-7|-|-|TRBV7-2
TGTGCCAGCAGCTTAGCCGGCGGTGCGGGCTACGAGCAGTACTTC
CASSLAGGAGYEQYF
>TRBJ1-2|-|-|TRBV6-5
TGTGCCAGCAGTTACGGGGGCAGGACCCAGGGTGGCTACACCTTC
CASSYGGRTQGGYTF
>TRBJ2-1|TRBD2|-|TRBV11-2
TGTGCCAGCAGCTCTTTGACTAGCGGGAGTCACAATGAGCAGTTCTTC
CASSSLTSGSHNEQFF
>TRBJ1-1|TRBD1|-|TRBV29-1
TGCAGCGTTGGGGGACAGCCTATGAACACTGAAGCTTTCTTT
CSVGGQPMNTEAFF
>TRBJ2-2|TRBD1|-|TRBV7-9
TGTGCCAGCAGCTCCACAGGGGACACCGGGGAGCTGTTTTTT
CASSSTGDTGELFF
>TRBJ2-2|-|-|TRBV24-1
TGTGCCACCAGTGAGCTCGTGGCAGGGCGGTCCGGGGAGCTGTTTTTT
CATSELVAGRSGELFF
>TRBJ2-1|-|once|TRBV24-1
TGTGCCACCAGTGTCAACGCCTGGGGCGGGAACAATGAGCAGTTCTTC
CATSVNAWGGNNEQFF
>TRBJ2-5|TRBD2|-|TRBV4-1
TGCGCCAGCAGCGGCTCTAGCGGGAGAGTAAAGACCCAGTACTTC
CASSGSSGRVKTQYF
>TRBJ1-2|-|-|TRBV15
TGTGCCACCAGCAGAGCTACCGGGTTTAACTATGGCTACACCTTC
CATSRATGFNYGYTF
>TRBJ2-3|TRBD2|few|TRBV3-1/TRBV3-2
TGTGCCAGCAGCCAAGAATGCATCTTTTGGACTAGCGGAACAGATACGCAGTATTTT
CASSQECIFWTSGTDTQYF
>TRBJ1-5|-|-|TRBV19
TGTGCCAGTAGAACCAGTAATCAGCCCCAGCATTTT
CASRTSNQPQHF
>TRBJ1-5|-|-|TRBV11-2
TGTGCCAGCAGCTTAGATCCAGGGGCTAGCAATCAGCCCCAGCATTTT
CASSLDPGASNQPQHF
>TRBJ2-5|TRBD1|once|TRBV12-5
TGTGCTAGTGGTTCCGGGACAGGGCAAGAGACCCAGTACTTC
CASGSGTGQETQYF
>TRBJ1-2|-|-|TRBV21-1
TGTGCCAGCAGCAATGCGCGGGGGGGGACCTCAAGGTATGGCTACACCTTC
CASSNARGGTSRYGYTF
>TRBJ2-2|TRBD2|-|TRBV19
TGTGCCAGTACGGAGGGCGGGGGCACCGGGGAGCTGTTTTTT
CASTEGGGTGELFF
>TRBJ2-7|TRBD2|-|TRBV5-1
TGCGCCAGCAGCGATGGGACTAGCGGGAGGGCGTACGAGCAGTACTTC
CASSDGTSGRAYEQYF
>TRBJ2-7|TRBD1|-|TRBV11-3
TGTGCCAGCAGCCCTCTGGGACAGTGGGGGGAGCAGTACTTC
CASSPLGQWGEQYF
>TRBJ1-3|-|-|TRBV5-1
TGCGCCAGCAGCCTGACATCTGGAAACACCATATATTTT
CASSLTSGNTIYF
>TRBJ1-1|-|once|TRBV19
TGTGCCAGTAATACAGGGCGTCAGAACACTGAAGCTTTCTTT
CASNTGRQNTEAFF
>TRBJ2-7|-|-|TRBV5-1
TGCGCCAGCAGCCGGGACAACCCCTACGAGCAGTACTTC
CASSRDNPYEQYF
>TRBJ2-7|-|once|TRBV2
TGTGCCAGCAGTGAGTCGGAAGCGGAGCTCATCTACGAGCAGTACTTC
CASSESEAELIYEQYF
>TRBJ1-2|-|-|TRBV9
TGTGCCAGCAGCCCGTTAGTGTCCGGTGGCTACACCTTC
CASSPLVSGGYTF
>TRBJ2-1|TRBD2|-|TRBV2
TGTGCCAGCAGCCTTTTCCTAGCGGGGTCCTACAATGAGCAGTTCTTC
CASSLFLAGSYNEQFF
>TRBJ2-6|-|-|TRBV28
TGTGCCAGCACCAATGGCATCTCTGGGGCCAACGTCCTGACTTTC
CASTNGISGANVLTF
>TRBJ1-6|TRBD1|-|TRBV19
TGTGCCAGTAGGGAGTCAACAGACAGGGGGCTTAGGAGCTCCTATAATTCACCCCTCCACTTT
CASRESTDRGLRSSYNSPLHF
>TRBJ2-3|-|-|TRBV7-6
TGTGCCAGCAGCTCCAAGGCAGGGGCCGGAGATACGCAGTATTTT
CASSSKAGAGDTQYF
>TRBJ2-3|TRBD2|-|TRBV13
TGTGCCAGCAGCTCTCAATCTAGCGGGGTTAAGGATACGCAGTATTTT
CASSSQSSGVKDTQYF
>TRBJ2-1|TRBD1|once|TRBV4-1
TGCGCCAGCAGCCAAGATTGGACAGGGGACTACAATGAGCAGTTCTTC
CASSQDWTGDYNEQFF
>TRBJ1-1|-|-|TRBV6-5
TGTGCCAGCGGGGCATTCCGGGAAGCTTTCTTT
CASGAFREAFF
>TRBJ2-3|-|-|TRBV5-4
TGTGCCAGCAGCTGGATGGCTAGCGGCACAGATACGCAGTATTTT
CASSWMASGTDTQYF
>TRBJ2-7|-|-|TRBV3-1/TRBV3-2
TGTGCCAGCAGCCAAGATCGGGTCTACGAGCAGTACTTC
CASSQDRVYEQYF
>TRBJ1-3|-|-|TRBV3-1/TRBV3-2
TGTGCCAGCAGCCAATCGGTTTTAAACACCATATATTTT
CASSQSVLNTIYF
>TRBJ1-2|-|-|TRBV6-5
TGTGCCAGCAGTTACTCTGGGCGATCTAACTATGGCTACACCTTC
CASSYSGRSNYGYTF
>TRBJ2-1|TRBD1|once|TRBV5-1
TGCGCCAGCCAGATCGGGACAGGGGGTTACAATGAGCAGTTCTTC
CASQIGTGGYNEQFF
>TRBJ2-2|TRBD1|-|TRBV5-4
TGTGCCAGCAGTCCGGTCTTTGGGGGGACAGGGGCCACCGGGGAGCTGTTTTTT
CASSPVFGGTGATGELFF